The clone carrying this T cell receptor beta chain was seen at least ten times. Its antigen is currently unknown. The CDR3 runs to 16 residues. V gave up 7 bases and J gave up 4 bases; unmatched junction bases: 8. Germline CDR1 is MDHEN and CDR2 is SYDVKM. This specimen belongs to a study of T cells in Graves' hyperthyroidism and ophthalmopathy. TCR beta CDR3 region amplification was performed from RNA transcripts. A first-round RT-PCR of the TCR CDR3 used the HTBI primer set. TCRdb reprocessed the multiplex PCR reads via MiXCR and lists one record per CDR3 protein. Of about 610,000 distinct CDR3 sequences in the sample, about 14% are singletons; the top ten hold 4.3%. Broader study findings: The model foresaw ophthalmopathy a median around 6.8 months prior to onset. Stable hyperthyroidism was separated from ophthalmopathy by a model based on 13 V-J features. Most thyroid-expanded clonotypes above 0.001 were also found in blood.

Reasons for excluding patients were uncontrolled infection, other autoimmune disease, pregnancy or lactation. This TCR was sampled from a woman between 40 and 55 years old with Graves' ophthalmopathy. Specimen: blood. This chain uses TRBV28 with TRBJ2-5; 14 bases agree with TRBD2. The CDR3 is CASNGLAGGSAETQYF. The CDR3 DNA sequence: TGTGCCAGCAACGGACTAGCGGGAGGCTCGGCAGAGACCCAGTACTTC.